The rows below give T cell receptor beta chains drawn from one sample of a study of human T cells and chemical hapten exposure. TCRdb independently ran MiXCR on the RACE reads; one entry per CDR3 protein. The sample lists some 70,000 distinct CDR3 sequences; about 32% were seen once. The sequenced sample was whole blood, obtained in connection with sensitization to the hapten diphenylcyclopropenone (DPC). Source of these receptors: a man in his forties with alopecia areata. Some clones in this sample may be carry-over from other donors' samples. CDR3s include the opening cysteine and the closing phenylalanine or tryptophan. The D gene is left open where the match is weak. Part of the rows lack a size; the others show once, few, many or a class for expanded clones.

V gene,clone size,D gene,J gene,CDR3 DNA,CDR3 protein
TRBV29-1,few,.,TRBJ2-3,TGCAGCGTTGAAGGAGTTGGCACAGATACGCAGTATTTT,CSVEGVGTDTQYF
TRBV6-2/TRBV6-3,few,.,TRBJ2-7,TGTGCCAGCAGTTACAGCCCAAGCTCCTACGAGCAGTACTTC,CASSYSPSSYEQYF
TRBV5-1,few,.,TRBJ2-7,TGCGCCAGCAGCAGTGGAGGTAGCGGAGTATACGAGCAGTACTTC,CASSSGGSGVYEQYF
TRBV12-3/TRBV12-4,.,TRBD1,TRBJ2-7,TGTGCCAGCAGTACCCGGGACAGGGGCCACGAGCAGTACTTC,CASSTRDRGHEQYF
TRBV27,once,TRBD2,TRBJ2-2,TGTGCCAGCAGTTGGAGGACTAGCGGGTCCGGGGAGCTGTTTTTT,CASSWRTSGSGELFF
TRBV20-1,.,TRBD1,TRBJ1-1,TGCAGTGTCCCGACAGGGTCGGCTGAAGCTTTCTTT,CSVPTGSAEAFF
TRBV24-1,.,TRBD2,TRBJ2-5,TGTGCCACCAGTGATGACTCTGGGACTAGTCCCCTCGTGACCCAGTACTTC,CATSDDSGTSPLVTQYF
TRBV4-2,few,.,TRBJ1-1,TGTGCCAGCAGCCCGCTGTCCGTCGGGGAAAACACTGAAGCTTTCTTT,CASSPLSVGENTEAFF
TRBV12-3/TRBV12-4,.,TRBD1,TRBJ1-1,TGTGCCAGCAGTGTAGGACAGGGACCTGAAGCTTTCTTT,CASSVGQGPEAFF
TRBV4-1,.,TRBD2,TRBJ2-1,TGCGCCAGCAGCCAATCCTCGCTAGCGGGAGAAGGGGAGTTCTTC,CASSQSSLAGEGEFF
TRBV28,.,.,TRBJ2-1,TGTGCCAGCAGTTTTCTCGACGGTACCTCGGACAATGAGCAGTTCTTC,CASSFLDGTSDNEQFF
TRBV20-1,.,.,TRBJ2-3,TGCAGTGCTAGAGATCTGGCAGGAGGGGGCACAGATACGCAGTATTTT,CSARDLAGGGTDTQYF
TRBV7-3,few,TRBD1,TRBJ2-7,TGTGCCAGCAGCTTAGGCGGGACAGGCAGCGAGCAGTACTTC,CASSLGGTGSEQYF
TRBV6-5,few,TRBD2,TRBJ2-2,TGTGCCAGCAGCTGGACTAGCGGGAGGGCAGGCGGGGAGCTGTTTTTT,CASSWTSGRAGGELFF
TRBV7-2,few,.,TRBJ2-3,TGTGCCAGCAGCTACTTCACAGATACGCAGTATTTT,CASSYFTDTQYF
TRBV3-1,few,.,TRBJ1-3,TGTGCCAGCAGCCCTTTCGGGCAGCGCTCTGGAAACACCATATATTTT,CASSPFGQRSGNTIYF
TRBV28,.,.,TRBJ1-3,TGTGCCAGCAGTTTACATGGGGGAACTGGAAACACCATATATTTT,CASSLHGGTGNTIYF
TRBV7-9,few,.,TRBJ2-7,TGTGCCAGCAGCTCTAGGATCACCCCCTACGAGCAGTACTTC,CASSSRITPYEQYF
TRBV6-1,.,.,TRBJ2-1,TGTGCCAGCCATGGTGTTGGCTCCTACAATGAGCAGTTCTTC,CASHGVGSYNEQFF
TRBV6-5,.,.,TRBJ2-7,TGTGCCAGCAGCATGGGACAATTATCCTACGAGCAGTACTTC,CASSMGQLSYEQYF
TRBV29-1,.,TRBD2,TRBJ2-3,TGCAGCGTAAGACTAGCGGGAGGCAGGGATACGCAGTATTTT,CSVRLAGGRDTQYF
TRBV12-3/TRBV12-4,few,TRBD1,TRBJ2-3,TGTGCCAGCAGTCTCGGACAGGGGGCTGGGGGCACAGATACGCAGTATTTT,CASSLGQGAGGTDTQYF
TRBV6-5,.,TRBD2,TRBJ2-2,TGTGCCAGCAGTAGGGGACTAGCGTTGGCCGGGGAGCTGTTTTTT,CASSRGLALAGELFF
TRBV6-5,few,.,TRBJ2-2,TGTGCCAGCAGTTACTCCGATACTCTCGAGGGCGGGGAGCTGTTTTTT,CASSYSDTLEGGELFF
TRBV7-2,few,TRBD2,TRBJ2-5,TGTGCCAGCAGCTTAGGCCCTAGCGGGTACCAAGAGACCCAGTACTTC,CASSLGPSGYQETQYF
TRBV5-1,many,TRBD2,TRBJ2-3,TGCGCCAGCAGCTTGGTACTAGCGGCTAGCACAGATACGCAGTATTTT,CASSLVLAASTDTQYF
TRBV28,few,TRBD1,TRBJ1-1,TGTGCCAGCAGAGCTGGGACAGGGGGGATGAACACTGAAGCTTTCTTT,CASRAGTGGMNTEAFF
TRBV3-1,few,.,TRBJ1-4,TGTGCCAGCAGAAGGGCAGGGTCTAATGAAAAACTGTTTTTT,CASRRAGSNEKLFF
TRBV5-1,.,.,TRBJ2-1,TGCGCCAGCAGCTTGGAGGCAGGGTCCTACAATGAGCAGTTCTTC,CASSLEAGSYNEQFF
TRBV7-2,.,.,TRBJ1-1,TGTGCCAGCAGCCCGCCTTGGAACACTGAAGCTTTCTTT,CASSPPWNTEAFF
TRBV6-6,.,TRBD1,TRBJ2-2,TGTGCCAGCAGTTCGGGACAGGGGGTGTTTTCGAACACCGGGGAGCTGTTTTTT,CASSSGQGVFSNTGELFF
TRBV12-3/TRBV12-4,.,TRBD2,TRBJ2-3,TGTGCCAGCAGTTTAAGGGGATTTAGCGGGAGGGCGCGCACAGATACGCAGTATTTT,CASSLRGFSGRARTDTQYF
TRBV20-1,few,TRBD1,TRBJ2-7,TGCAGTGCTCCACGGACAGGGGGCCACGAGCAGTACTTC,CSAPRTGGHEQYF
TRBV12-3/TRBV12-4,few,TRBD1,TRBJ1-1,TGTGCCAGCACCCCCGGGACAGGGGGCGCTTGGACTGAAGCTTTCTTT,CASTPGTGGAWTEAFF
TRBV7-9,.,TRBD2,TRBJ2-7,TGTGCCAGCAGCTTAGAGTCAGGGAGGGTCGCCGAGCAGTACTTC,CASSLESGRVAEQYF
TRBV12-3/TRBV12-4,.,TRBD2,TRBJ2-1,TGTGCCAGCAGTTTCCTAGCGGGAGCCTACAATGAGCAGTTCTTC,CASSFLAGAYNEQFF